This entry lists 20 T cell receptor beta chains sequenced from one sample in a study of cytomegalovirus exposure and HLA in healthy donors. Vbeta (60) and Jbeta (13) primers were used in the PCR. Here immunoSEQ multiplex PCR was the method, and the copy in TCRdb shows in-frame clones only, minus some. The sample yields tens of thousands of clones, of which the top ten take up about 12%. The sequencing sample was made of PBMCs. Receptors were obtained from a woman in her 30s in good health and CMV-seropositive.

The chain combines TRBV7-2 with TRBJ2-5, with 10 bases identical to TRBD2. The V and J ends lost 2 bases and 9 bases, in that order; junction bases with no gene match: 6. This CDR3 region has 14 residues. The germline CDR1 and CDR2 sequences are SGHTA and FQGNSA. CDR3 in amino acids: CASSLTSGGVAQYF. The CDR3 DNA is TGTGCCAGCAGCTTAACGAGCGGGGGGGTAGCCCAGTACTTC.

The chain is built from TRBV29-1 and TRBJ2-7; 9 nucleotides align to TRBD2. V dropped 6 bases and J dropped 5; count of bases not matched to a gene: 5. The V gene's germline CDR1 is SQVTM and CDR2 ANQGSEA. The CDR3 runs 12 residues. The CDR3 sequence is CSVRVAGDEQYF. The CDR3 DNA sequence: TGCAGCGTCCGCGTAGCGGGAGACGAGCAGTACTTC.

The CDR3 DNA reads as TGTGCCAGCAGCCAATCTGGAAACACCATATATTTT. Translated: CASSQSGNTIYF. This chain links TRBV7-9 with TRBJ1-3, with D hard to call. The CDR3 loop spans 12 amino acids. V gave up 5 bases and J gave up 1 base, with 3 bases separating them. Per germline, CDR1 SEHNR and CDR2 FQNEAQ (reference sequence).

The J gene is TRBJ2-5, the V gene TRBV9, with a possible D match to TRBD2 (5 bases). This CDR3 is built from 15 residues. Deletions cut 4 bases from V and 3 bases from J, with 16 bases between. The germline gives CDR1 SGDLS, CDR2 YYNGEE. CDR3: CASSPAPLAKETQYF. In nucleotides, the CDR3 is TGTGCCAGCAGCCCCGCCCCCCTAGCTAAAGAGACCCAGTACTTC. Based on the CDR3 plus reference TRBV9 and TRBJ2-5, the full variable domain is DSGVTQTPKHLITATGQRVTLRCSPRSGDLSVYWYQQSLDQGLQFLIQYYNGEERAKGNILERFSAQQFPDLHSELNLSSLELGDSALYFCASSPAPLAKETQYFGPGTRLLVL.

The gene calls are TRBV5-5 and TRBJ2-3; TRBD1 aligns across 9 bases. V was pared by 4 bases and J by 4 bases, with 7 bases of the junction left unmatched. The length of the CDR3 is 15 residues. Germline CDR1 is SGHKS and CDR2 is YYEKEE (reference sequence). The CDR3 region has the DNA TGTGCCAGCAGCCCGGGACAGGGTTTCCCAGATACGCAGTATTTT. Translation: CASSPGQGFPDTQYF.

The DNA of the CDR3 is TGTGCCAGCAGCCTCGGACAGGGGAATCACTATGGCTACACCTTC. It translates to CASSLGQGNHYGYTF. V gene TRBV7-9 combines with J gene TRBJ1-2; 9 bases map to TRBD1. The trim removed 5 bases at V and 3 bases at J, leaving 7 bases unmatched. The V gene's germline CDR1 is SEHNR and CDR2 FQNEAQ (reference sequence). The CDR3 is 15 residues long.

V gene TRBV6-1 combines with J gene TRBJ1-2, with 8 bases matching TRBD1. This CDR3 is 13 amino acids long. J was trimmed by 4 bases and V by 8 bases; bases with no gene match: 6. Germline assignment: CDR1 MNHNS and CDR2 SASEGT. In DNA, the CDR3 is TGTGCCAGCGGCCAGGGGGCTCCCTATGGCTACACCTTC. It translates to CASGQGAPYGYTF.

The chain couples TRBV30 to TRBJ2-7; TRBD1 matches at 9 bases. Unmatched junction bases numbered 15, after V lost 5 bases and J lost 7 bases. Germline CDR1 reads GTSNPN; CDR2 reads SVGIG (reference sequence). This CDR3 has 15 amino acids. The CDR3 DNA sequence: TGTGCCTGGGGACAGGGGAGAAGAGGGTCGGGAGAGCAGTACTTC. This codes for CAWGQGRRGSGEQYF. Looking up the rest from reference TRBV30 and TRBJ2-7 gives the full variable domain: SQTIHQWPATLVQPVGSPLSLECTVEGTSNPNLYWYRQAAGRGLQLLFYSVGIGQISSEVPQNLSASRPQDRQFILSSKKLLLSDSGFYLCAWGQGRRGSGEQYFGPGTRLTVT.

This clone is deemed medium-sized (0.01 to 0.1%) by its frequency. CDR3 in DNA: TGTGCCACCGACGGGACAGGGAGCTCCTACGAGCAGTACTTC. Its protein is CATDGTGSSYEQYF. The gene calls are TRBV2 and TRBJ2-7; 9 positions match TRBD1. This CDR3 is built from 14 residues. CDR1 SNHLY and CDR2 FYNNEI come from the germline V gene. Germline trimming cut 10 bases from V and 0 bases from J; bases unmatched to any gene: 7.

J is TRBJ1-4 and V is TRBV27, with 10 bases identical to TRBD1. The CDR3 contains 18 residues. V lost 4 bases to trimming and J lost 3 bases; unmatched junction nucleotides: 11. Germline V gene data show CDR1 as MNHEY and CDR2 as SMNVEV (reference sequence). CDR3 in DNA: TGTGCCAGCAGTTGGGGGACAGGGGTCTCCGCGGCTAATGAAAAACTGTTTTTT. It is translated as CASSWGTGVSAANEKLFF.

The V call is TRBV5-1, the J call TRBJ1-4, with a tentative D call TRBD1 (6 bases). The CDR3 extends over 14 amino acids. Trimming left V 3 bases short and J 3 bases short, with 9 bases between. Germline V gene lookup returns CDR1 SGHRS and CDR2 YFSETQ. As DNA, the CDR3 is TGCGCCAGCAGCTCCCGACAGGCTAATGAAAAACTGTTTTTT. This codes for CASSSRQANEKLFF.

On this clone: The same CDR3 is also encoded by other DNA sequences in this sample. The chain joins TRBV9 to TRBJ2-7; TRBD1 aligns across 7 bases. The CDR3 length is 15 residues. The V segment lost 0 bases and the J segment 2 bases; nucleotides outside the gene matches: 5. Germline CDR1 reads SGDLS; CDR2 reads YYNGEE. The CDR3 loop reads CASSVGGDRAYEQYF. CDR3 nucleotides: TGTGCCAGCAGCGTAGGAGGAGACAGGGCCTACGAGCAGTACTTC.

This chain joins TRBV19 and TRBJ1-4; 7 bases line up with TRBD1. The germline V gene encodes CDR1 LNHDA and CDR2 SQIVND (reference sequence). The CDR3 runs 15 residues. V shed 5 bases, J shed 3 bases, and the junction held 6 bases outside the gene matches. CDR3 coding DNA: TGTGCCAGTAGTTCAACAGGGGCCGCTAATGAAAAACTGTTTTTT. This sequence encodes CASSSTGAANEKLFF.

The V gene is TRBV27, the J gene TRBJ2-2; 8 nucleotides line up with TRBD1. The germline V gene has CDR1 MNHEY and CDR2 SMNVEV (reference sequence). This CDR3 is 15 amino acids long. Losses at the gene ends were 3 bases for V and 1 base for J; bases not matched to a gene: 1. CDR3 amino acids: CASSFGTGNTGELFF. For the CDR3, the DNA is TGTGCCAGCAGTTTTGGGACAGGGAACACCGGGGAGCTGTTTTTT.

The chain uses TRBV5-4 and TRBJ2-1; 7 nucleotides agree with TRBD2. The V gene's germline CDR1 is SGHNT and CDR2 YYREEE (reference sequence). The CDR3 is 17 residues long. J lost 8 bases, V lost 4 bases, and 18 bases had no gene match. CDR3: CASSHPSGGTFSDEQFF. As DNA, the CDR3 is TGTGCCAGCAGCCACCCTAGCGGAGGGACCTTCTCCGATGAGCAGTTCTTC.

The chain has TRBV2 and TRBJ1-1, with TRBD1 as a possible D gene (5 bases). This CDR3 is built from 16 residues. V was pared by 3 bases and J by 1 base, with 15 bases between. Germline V gives CDR1 SNHLY, CDR2 FYNNEI. The CDR3 DNA is TGTGCCAGCAGTGACCCACGCGGGGCGCAGAACACTGAAGCTTTCTTT. It specifies CASSDPRGAQNTEAFF.

This sequence joins TRBV12-5 and TRBJ1-1, with a weak D call TRBD1 (6 bases). CDR3 length: 14 amino acids. The V end lost 5 bases, the J end lost 2 bases, and 12 bases lay between the germline ends. In germline, CDR1 is LGHNT, CDR2 FRNRAP. The CDR3, as DNA: TGTGCTAGTGGTCCGGGACAATTAAACACTGAAGCTTTCTTT. Translating gives CASGPGQLNTEAFF.

The chain is built from TRBV6-5 and TRBJ1-2; 7 bases line up with TRBD1. CDR1 is MNHEY and CDR2 is SVGAGI in the germline V gene. The CDR3 has 13 amino acids. J lost 8 bases, V lost 7 bases, and 10 bases had no gene match. The CDR3 sequence is CASKSDRVEGYTF. The CDR3 DNA reads as TGTGCCAGCAAATCCGACAGGGTTGAAGGCTACACCTTC.

Here the CDR3 DNA reads TGTGCCAGCATCCCGGGGGGGGGCTACAATGAGCAGTTCTTC. As protein: CASIPGGGYNEQFF. The V and J genes are TRBV5-6 and TRBJ2-1; 8 bases agree with TRBD2. The CDR3 sequence is 14 residues long. V dropped 6 bases and J dropped 3; count of bases not matched to a gene: 5. Germline-derived CDR1 and CDR2 are SGHDT and YYEEEE.

The chain is built from TRBV30 and TRBJ1-5, with a possible D match to TRBD1 (6 bases). Germline CDR1 is GTSNPN and CDR2 is SVGIG (reference sequence). This CDR3 is built from 14 residues. Trimming removed 0 bases at V and 3 bases at J, with 9 bases between. The CDR3 DNA sequence: TGTGCCTGGAGTGTGGGGGCCCTCAATCAGCCCCAGCATTTT. Residues: CAWSVGALNQPQHF.